The rows below give T cell receptor beta chains drawn from one sample of a study of control samples from healthy donors and cancer patients. The table came from immunoSEQ multiplex PCR; TCRdb's copy has only in-frame clones and leaves some out. The sample has about 270,000 clones, about four fifths seen once; the top ten hold roughly 13%. The sequenced material came from PBMCs. Receptor source: a woman aged 60-75 years with lung cancer. CDR3s include the opening cysteine and the closing phenylalanine or tryptophan. Each record gives: clone size, CDR3 length, D gene, J gene, V gene, CDR3 DNA, CDR3 protein. The D gene is left open where the match is weak. Size is stated for part of the rows, as once, few or many counts, or as a class when the clone is expanded.

clone_size: .
cdr3_length: 14
d_call: .
j_call: TRBJ1-2
v_call: TRBV2
cdr3_nt: TGTGCCAGCAGCCCATCCGGGACTATGTCTGGCTACACCTTC
cdr3_aa: CASSPSGTMSGYTF

clone_size: .
cdr3_length: 15
d_call: TRBD1
j_call: TRBJ2-7
v_call: TRBV18
cdr3_nt: TGTGCCAGCTCCCAATCCAGGGGGTTTACCTACGAGCAGTACTTC
cdr3_aa: CASSQSRGFTYEQYF

clone_size: .
cdr3_length: 17
d_call: TRBD1
j_call: TRBJ1-3
v_call: TRBV3-1/TRBV3-2
cdr3_nt: TGTGCCAGCAGCCTAACTACGACCGGGACAGGGAGGAACACCATATATTTT
cdr3_aa: CASSLTTTGTGRNTIYF

clone_size: once
cdr3_length: 13
d_call: .
j_call: TRBJ2-2
v_call: TRBV19
cdr3_nt: TGTGCCAGTCGGGACAATTCGTACGGGGAGCTGTTTTTT
cdr3_aa: CASRDNSYGELFF

clone_size: .
cdr3_length: 16
d_call: .
j_call: TRBJ1-6
v_call: TRBV30
cdr3_nt: TGTGCCTGGAGTGTAAATGGGGGGGCGCGTAATTCACCCCTCCACTTT
cdr3_aa: CAWSVNGGARNSPLHF

clone_size: .
cdr3_length: 18
d_call: TRBD2
j_call: TRBJ2-1
v_call: TRBV7-3
cdr3_nt: TGTGCCAGCAGCCTCTTAGGGAGGTGGACTAGCGGGGGCACTGAGCAGTTCTTC
cdr3_aa: CASSLLGRWTSGGTEQFF

clone_size: .
cdr3_length: 14
d_call: TRBD2
j_call: TRBJ2-7
v_call: TRBV19
cdr3_nt: TGTGCCAGTAGTACCATAGCGGGAGCGGGGGAGCAGTACTTC
cdr3_aa: CASSTIAGAGEQYF

clone_size: .
cdr3_length: 14
d_call: .
j_call: TRBJ2-7
v_call: TRBV4-2
cdr3_nt: TGTGCCAGCAGCATGGACGCCCTGTCCTACGAGCAGTACTTC
cdr3_aa: CASSMDALSYEQYF

clone_size: .
cdr3_length: 16
d_call: TRBD1
j_call: TRBJ1-1
v_call: TRBV19
cdr3_nt: TGTGCCAGTAGTCCCGGGACAGGGTTTCAGGGGACTGAAGCTTTCTTT
cdr3_aa: CASSPGTGFQGTEAFF

clone_size: .
cdr3_length: 12
d_call: .
j_call: TRBJ2-7
v_call: TRBV2
cdr3_nt: TGTGCCAGCAGTAGCACTAGGGCCGAGCAGTACTTC
cdr3_aa: CASSSTRAEQYF

clone_size: .
cdr3_length: 12
d_call: .
j_call: TRBJ2-3
v_call: TRBV5-1
cdr3_nt: TGCGCCAGCAGTCTGGTCCTCGATACGCAGTATTTT
cdr3_aa: CASSLVLDTQYF

clone_size: .
cdr3_length: 14
d_call: TRBD2
j_call: TRBJ2-1
v_call: TRBV6-5
cdr3_nt: TGTGCCAGCAGACTTCTAGCGGGAGCCAATGAGCAGTTCTTC
cdr3_aa: CASRLLAGANEQFF

clone_size: .
cdr3_length: 13
d_call: .
j_call: TRBJ2-3
v_call: TRBV3-1/TRBV3-2
cdr3_nt: TGTGCCAGCAGTCGGACAGACACAGATACGCAGTATTTT
cdr3_aa: CASSRTDTDTQYF

clone_size: .
cdr3_length: 16
d_call: TRBD1
j_call: TRBJ1-1
v_call: TRBV4-1
cdr3_nt: TGCGCCAGCAGCCAAGCCCCCGGGACAGGGCTCACTGAAGCTTTCTTT
cdr3_aa: CASSQAPGTGLTEAFF

clone_size: .
cdr3_length: 13
d_call: .
j_call: TRBJ2-7
v_call: TRBV3-1/TRBV3-2
cdr3_nt: TGTGCCAGCAGACCTACGGGTACCTACGAGCAGTACTTC
cdr3_aa: CASRPTGTYEQYF

clone_size: .
cdr3_length: 14
d_call: .
j_call: TRBJ1-6
v_call: TRBV5-5
cdr3_nt: TGTGCCAGCATTGACACAGTATCCAATTCACCCCTCCACTTT
cdr3_aa: CASIDTVSNSPLHF

clone_size: .
cdr3_length: 14
d_call: .
j_call: TRBJ1-5
v_call: TRBV10-2
cdr3_nt: TGCGCCAGCAGTGACAGGGTAGGCAATCAGCCCCAGCATTTT
cdr3_aa: CASSDRVGNQPQHF

clone_size: few
cdr3_length: 11
d_call: .
j_call: TRBJ1-5
v_call: TRBV28
cdr3_nt: TGTGCCAGCAGCGGTGGCCAGCCCCAGCATTTT
cdr3_aa: CASSGGQPQHF

clone_size: once
cdr3_length: 13
d_call: .
j_call: TRBJ1-1
v_call: TRBV20-1
cdr3_nt: TGCAGTGCTAGTCGCGGGGAAGTCACTGAAGCTTTCTTT
cdr3_aa: CSASRGEVTEAFF

clone_size: .
cdr3_length: 17
d_call: TRBD2
j_call: TRBJ2-7
v_call: TRBV9
cdr3_nt: TGTGCCAGCACAGCTAGCGGGAGGGAGGGGGGTTTTTACGAGCAGTACTTC
cdr3_aa: CASTASGREGGFYEQYF

clone_size: .
cdr3_length: 17
d_call: .
j_call: TRBJ1-1
v_call: TRBV28
cdr3_nt: TGTGCCAGCAGTTTATCCGAGGGACACGTAAAGGGCACTGAAGCTTTCTTT
cdr3_aa: CASSLSEGHVKGTEAFF

clone_size: .
cdr3_length: 15
d_call: TRBD1
j_call: TRBJ1-1
v_call: TRBV5-1
cdr3_nt: TGCGCCAGCAGCGGGAGGACAGGCGAGAACACTGAAGCTTTCTTT
cdr3_aa: CASSGRTGENTEAFF

clone_size: once
cdr3_length: 12
d_call: .
j_call: TRBJ1-4
v_call: TRBV12-3/TRBV12-4
cdr3_nt: TGTGCCAGCAGTTACCCCGGGGAAAAACTGTTTTTT
cdr3_aa: CASSYPGEKLFF

clone_size: .
cdr3_length: 15
d_call: TRBD1
j_call: TRBJ1-3
v_call: TRBV5-6
cdr3_nt: TGTGCCAGCAGCTGGGACAGGGGTACTGGAAACACCATATATTTT
cdr3_aa: CASSWDRGTGNTIYF

clone_size: .
cdr3_length: 15
d_call: .
j_call: TRBJ2-3
v_call: TRBV5-1
cdr3_nt: TGCGCCAGCAGCTTAGAGCGGACCACCACAGATACGCAGTATTTT
cdr3_aa: CASSLERTTTDTQYF

clone_size: once
cdr3_length: 16
d_call: .
j_call: TRBJ1-3
v_call: TRBV5-4
cdr3_nt: TGTGCCACTCAACGGGACCCACAAAGCTCTGGAAACACCATATATTTT
cdr3_aa: CATQRDPQSSGNTIYF

clone_size: many
cdr3_length: 18
d_call: TRBD1
j_call: TRBJ1-6
v_call: TRBV9
cdr3_nt: TGTGCCAGCAGCGTAAATCCGGGACAGGGAGGTGGGAATTCACCCCTCCACTTT
cdr3_aa: CASSVNPGQGGGNSPLHF

clone_size: .
cdr3_length: 16
d_call: .
j_call: TRBJ1-6
v_call: TRBV3-1/TRBV3-2
cdr3_nt: TGTGCCAGCAGCCAAGACCTGCAGGGGTGGGATTCACCCCTCCACTTT
cdr3_aa: CASSQDLQGWDSPLHF

clone_size: .
cdr3_length: 15
d_call: TRBD2
j_call: TRBJ2-7
v_call: TRBV29-1
cdr3_nt: TGCAGCGTTGACGGACTAGCGGGGGGTATCGACGAGCAGTACTTC
cdr3_aa: CSVDGLAGGIDEQYF

clone_size: many
cdr3_length: 13
d_call: .
j_call: TRBJ1-2
v_call: TRBV6-4
cdr3_nt: TGTGCCACCCGGGGTAGTGGATTCTATGGCTACACCTTC
cdr3_aa: CATRGSGFYGYTF

clone_size: .
cdr3_length: 15
d_call: TRBD1
j_call: TRBJ1-5
v_call: TRBV18
cdr3_nt: TGTGCCAGCTCACCCTCAGGGGGTCGCAATCAGCCCCAGCATTTT
cdr3_aa: CASSPSGGRNQPQHF

clone_size: .
cdr3_length: 13
d_call: TRBD2
j_call: TRBJ2-1
v_call: TRBV6-5
cdr3_nt: TGTGCCAGCAGCTCTAGCGGGAATAGTGAGCAGTTCTTC
cdr3_aa: CASSSSGNSEQFF

clone_size: .
cdr3_length: 12
d_call: .
j_call: TRBJ2-5
v_call: TRBV5-6
cdr3_nt: TGTGCCAGCAGGATGGCGGAAGAGACCCAGTACTTC
cdr3_aa: CASRMAEETQYF